The 17 T cell receptor beta chains below come from one sample, sequenced in a study of blood T cell repertoires in COVID-19. Sequenced by immunoSEQ multiplex PCR; TCRdb stores in-frame clones only, minus some. In the table there are more than 40,000 clones, around 85% of which are singletons. The sample taken for sequencing was peripheral blood. These receptors were collected from a human donor in a cohort sampled during active COVID-19. The donor label of this sample is uncertain.

This chain links TRBV7-2 with TRBJ1-5; 10 bases align to TRBD1. This CDR3 has 15 residues. With V trimmed by 5 bases and J by 6 bases, 7 bases remained unmatched. Per germline, CDR1 SGHTA and CDR2 FQGNSA. The DNA of the CDR3 is TGTGCCAGCAGCCTAGTTGACAGGGGGCCTCAGCCCCAGCATTTT. Amino acid sequence: CASSLVDRGPQPQHF. The variable domain in full, with the rest retrieved from reference TRBV7-2 and TRBJ1-5, is GAGVSQSPSNKVTEKGKDVELRCDPISGHTALYWYRQSLGQGLEFLIYFQGNSAPDKSGLPSDRFSAERTGGSVSTLTIQRTQQEDSAVYLCASSLVDRGPQPQHFGDGTRLSIL.

This clone was observed once. V and J are TRBV23-1 and TRBJ1-1; 9 positions match TRBD1. TRBV23-1 is placed among ORFs of uncertain function. V lost 2 bases and J lost 3; bases outside the gene matches: 16. The CDR3 has 19 amino acids. The CDR3 loop is CASSQGGTGTGILDTEAFF. The CDR3 DNA follows: TGCGCCAGCAGTCAAGGGGGAACCGGGACAGGGATTTTGGACACTGAAGCTTTCTTT.

The chain has TRBV6-6 and TRBJ1-1; no clear D gene. Trimming pared 6 bases from V and 2 bases from J, leaving 16 bases between. From germline, CDR1 is MNHNY and CDR2 SVGAGI (reference sequence). The CDR3 totals 15 residues. CDR3 nucleotide sequence: TGTGCCAGCAGGTTCTCACAACAATTTAACACTGAAGCTTTCTTT. It is translated as CASRFSQQFNTEAFF.

The chain combines TRBV10-3 with TRBJ1-2; 9 bases are shared with TRBD1. Germline CDR1 is ENHRY and CDR2 is SYGVKD. Germline trimming cut 6 bases from V and 7 bases from J; bases unmatched to any gene: 6. The CDR3 is 13 amino acids. This chain's CDR3 is CAIRPQGASGYTF. Here the CDR3 DNA reads TGTGCCATCAGACCACAGGGGGCCAGTGGCTACACCTTC.

The V gene is TRBV3-1 (or the pseudogene TRBV3-2), the J gene TRBJ2-5; 9 bases are a match to TRBD2. Germline CDR1 reads LGHDT; CDR2 reads YNNKEL (reference sequence). Trimming cost V 4 bases and J 1 base; bases outside gene matches: 7. The CDR3 has 16 amino acids. CDR3 amino acids: CASSLDLAGPQETQYF. The CDR3, as DNA: TGTGCCAGCAGCCTCGATCTAGCGGGGCCCCAAGAGACCCAGTACTTC.

The J gene is TRBJ2-1, the V gene TRBV9; D is unclear. Germline CDR1 and CDR2: SGDLS and YYNGEE. V lost 4 bases and J 7 bases, leaving 18 bases between the germline ends. The CDR3 sequence is 15 residues long. The CDR3 loop reads CASSQSTSQMNEQFF. The CDR3 DNA sequence: TGTGCCAGCAGCCAAAGTACGAGTCAAATGAATGAGCAGTTCTTC. The variable domain in full, with the rest retrieved from reference TRBV9 and TRBJ2-1, is DSGVTQTPKHLITATGQRVTLRCSPRSGDLSVYWYQQSLDQGLQFLIQYYNGEERAKGNILERFSAQQFPDLHSELNLSSLELGDSALYFCASSQSTSQMNEQFFGPGTRLTVL.

Details on this clone: The junction departs from germline at one end; a sequencing error may be responsible. This chain connects TRBV7-7 to TRBJ2-5, with 7 bases aligning to TRBD2. Germline assignment: CDR1 SSHAT and CDR2 FNYEAQ (reference sequence). The CDR3 totals 16 residues. The CDR3 region is CASSPGTGGFGETQYF. CDR3 coding DNA: TGTGCTAGCAGCCCTGGGACGGGGGGTTTTGGAGAGACCCAGTACTTC.

The V call is TRBV6-5, the J call TRBJ2-7, with 11 bases fitting TRBD1. Losses at the gene ends were 8 bases for V and 3 bases for J; bases not matched to a gene: 9. There are 15 residues in the CDR3. Germline V gene lookup returns CDR1 MNHEY and CDR2 SVGAGI. CDR3 sequence reads: CASGKGQGGLYEQYF. The CDR3 nucleotides read TGTGCCAGCGGTAAGGGACAGGGGGGACTCTACGAGCAGTACTTC.

This clone was observed once. The J gene is TRBJ2-5, the V gene TRBV10-3; D may be TRBD1 (6 bases). Trimming stripped 4 bases from V and 2 bases from J, with 14 bases between. The CDR3 consists of 15 residues. The V gene's germline CDR1 is ENHRY and CDR2 SYGVKD. Written as DNA, the CDR3 is TGTGCCATCAGTGCAAGGGACATCCAGCAAGAGACCCAGTACTTC. The encoded protein is CAISARDIQQETQYF.

The gene calls are TRBV21-1 and TRBJ1-5. TRBV21-1 has pseudogene status. The CDR3 loop spans 13 amino acids. CDR3 amino acids: CASSKGAPQPQHF. DNA of the CDR3: TGTGCCAGCAGCAAAGGAGCCCCACAGCCCCAGCATTTT.

The chain employs TRBV7-8 and TRBJ2-7, with 8 bases fitting TRBD2. This CDR3 region has 15 residues. V trimming: 2 bases; J trimming: 2 bases; junction bases outside the gene matches: 5. Germline V gene lookup returns CDR1 SGHVS and CDR2 FQNEAQ. As DNA, the CDR3 is TGTGCCAGCAGCTTATCGACGGGGGGGCCCTACGAGCAGTACTTC. It specifies CASSLSTGGPYEQYF.

The chain links TRBV10-3 to TRBJ2-1; D is undetermined. Trimming pared 3 bases from V and 10 bases from J, leaving 10 bases between. Germline V lookup: CDR1 ENHRY, CDR2 SYGVKD. This CDR3 has 12 amino acids. The CDR3, as DNA: TGTGCCATCAGTGATGCTAGTTCGGAGCAGTTCTTC. It is translated as CAISDASSEQFF.

The V gene is TRBV11-3, the J gene TRBJ2-2; TRBD2 might be the D (5 bases). CDR1 SGHNT and CDR2 YENEEA come from the germline V gene. CDR3 length: 13 residues. V lost 1 base and J 7 bases, leaving 7 bases between the germline ends. The CDR3 nucleotides are TGTGCCAGCAGCTTAGCGGGGATCGGGGAGCTGTTTTTT. Protein: CASSLAGIGELFF.

The CDR3 DNA reads TGTGCCAGCAGCCGAGAGACAGGGGTGGCTTCACCCCTCCACTTT. It translates to CASSRETGVASPLHF. The chain has TRBV3-1 (or the pseudogene TRBV3-2) and TRBJ1-6; TRBD1 aligns across 8 bases. The length of the CDR3 is 15 residues. Germline V CDR1 and CDR2: LGHDT, YNNKEL (reference sequence). V trimming: 4 bases; J trimming: 9 bases; junction bases outside the gene matches: 8.

The chain carries TRBV28 and TRBJ1-5; D is ambiguous. The V gene lost 9 bases and the J gene lost 4 bases, with 4 bases spanning the gap. The CDR3 length is 10 residues. Germline V gene data show CDR1 as MDHEN and CDR2 as SYDVKM. CDR3 DNA sequence: TGTGCCAGTACAAATCAGCCCCAGCATTTT. Translated, it gives CASTNQPQHF.

J is TRBJ2-5 and V is TRBV7-2, with TRBD2 matching 9 bases. The CDR3 totals 15 residues. V was pared by 3 bases and J by 2 bases, with 4 bases of the junction left unmatched. The germline gives CDR1 SGHTA, CDR2 FQGNSA. The CDR3 sequence is CASSFRAGGQETQYF. CDR3 nucleotide sequence: TGTGCCAGCAGCTTTCGGGCGGGGGGGCAAGAGACCCAGTACTTC.

The chain links TRBV6-5 to TRBJ2-7, with TRBD2 matching over 10 bases. The CDR3 spans 14 residues. V lost 7 bases, J lost 7 bases, and 10 bases stayed unmatched. In germline, CDR1 is MNHEY, CDR2 SVGAGI. The CDR3 here is CASNRLAGGQEQYF. The CDR3 region has the DNA TGTGCCAGCAACAGACTAGCGGGCGGACAGGAGCAGTACTTC.